A single sample is the source of the 27 T cell receptor beta chains below, sequenced in a study of cytomegalovirus exposure and HLA in healthy donors. The PCR employed 60 Vbeta primers together with 13 Jbeta primers. Method: immunoSEQ multiplex PCR; TCRdb's copy keeps in-frame clones and lacks some. The sample contains 140,000 to 150,000 clones, 73% of which appear only once. The material sequenced was PBMCs. Every receptor here comes from a woman between 18 and 30 years old in good health and CMV-seronegative.

This clone was counted between two and nine times. The CDR3, as DNA: TGTGCCAGCAGTGGACAGACCTATGGCTACACCTTC. It is translated as CASSGQTYGYTF. The J gene is TRBJ1-2, the V gene TRBV6-1; TRBD1 might be the D (5 bases). V dropped 4 bases and J dropped 4 bases, with 7 bases sitting between them. CDR1 is MNHNS and CDR2 is SASEGT in the germline V gene. This CDR3 comprises 12 residues.

There are a few counts of this clone. The junction shows a germline mismatch at one end, possibly a read error. J is TRBJ1-5 and V is TRBV5-4; 7 bases match TRBD1. The CDR3 covers 16 residues. Germline CDR1 and CDR2: SGHNT and YYREEE (reference sequence). The CDR3 nucleotides read TGCGCCAGCAGCCCAACCTACGACAGGGGCAATCAGCCCCAGCATTTT. Its translation is CASSPTYDRGNQPQHF.

J is TRBJ1-1 and V is TRBV7-6, with D hard to call. V was shortened by 5 bases and J by 1 base, with 11 bases between the two germline ends. The CDR3 spans 14 residues. Germline CDR1 and CDR2: SGHVS and FNYEAQ. The CDR3 reads CASSAGEGNTEAFF. For the CDR3, the DNA is TGTGCCAGCAGCGCCGGCGAGGGGAACACTGAAGCTTTCTTT.

The chain employs TRBV4-1 and TRBJ1-1; TRBD1 matches at 8 bases. The V segment lost 0 bases and the J segment 1 base; nucleotides outside the gene matches: 10. CDR3 length: 18 residues. Germline CDR1 reads MGHRA; CDR2 reads YSYEKL. This chain's CDR3 is CASSQDQGAKRRNTEAFF. Here the CDR3 DNA reads TGCGCCAGCAGCCAAGATCAGGGGGCTAAAAGGAGGAACACTGAAGCTTTCTTT.

The chain combines TRBV6-5 with TRBJ2-1; D may be TRBD2 (6 bases). V was cut by 2 bases and J by 1 base, with 12 bases left in between. Per germline, CDR1 MNHEY and CDR2 SVGAGI. The CDR3 consists of 16 residues. For the CDR3, the DNA is TGTGCCAGCAGTTACAGGACTACTGCTTCCTACAATGAGCAGTTCTTC. Translation: CASSYRTTASYNEQFF.

The rearrangement joins TRBV10-1 to TRBJ2-3, with 8 bases fitting TRBD2. J was trimmed by 0 bases and V by 3 bases; bases with no gene match: 2. This CDR3 region has 15 residues. CDR1 and CDR2 from the germline V gene are WNHNN and SYGVQD (reference sequence). CDR3 sequence: CASSDLAGSTDTQYF. As DNA, the CDR3 is TGCGCCAGCAGTGACCTAGCGGGTAGCACAGATACGCAGTATTTT.

The V gene is TRBV4-1, the J gene TRBJ2-7, with D possibly TRBD1 on 6 matching bases. Trimming took 1 base from V and 5 from J, leaving 15 bases between them. Per the germline V gene, CDR1 is MGHRA and CDR2 is YSYEKL. The CDR3 contains 15 residues. Written as DNA, the CDR3 is TGCGCCAGCAGCCAAGTAGTAGGGGGTCGGAACGAGCAGTACTTC. This codes for CASSQVVGGRNEQYF.

The V and J genes are TRBV5-1 and TRBJ2-5, with TRBD1 identical over 7 bases. Germline lookup yields CDR1 SGHRS and CDR2 YFSETQ. J lost 11 bases, V lost 7 bases, and 20 bases had no gene match. The CDR3 covers 15 residues. The CDR3 DNA reads TGCGCCAGCCGTTTACCGGGACAGCCGTATGCGGAGCAGTACTTC. Translating it yields CASRLPGQPYAEQYF.

In this sample, this clone turned up a few times. This chain links TRBV28 with TRBJ1-4, with D possibly matching TRBD1 (5 bases). CDR3 size: 15 residues. Per germline, CDR1 MDHEN and CDR2 SYDVKM. V was clipped by 3 bases and J by 0 bases, with 8 bases between them. This CDR3 is CASSFRRATNEKLFF. The CDR3 nucleotides are TGTGCCAGCAGTTTCCGCAGGGCAACTAATGAAAAACTGTTTTTT.

Regarding this clone: Different DNA sequences within this sample yield the same CDR3. The chain uses TRBV27 and TRBJ1-5, with no clear D. The CDR3 is 14 residues long. Germline values: CDR1 MNHEY, CDR2 SMNVEV (reference sequence). The V end lost 6 bases, the J end lost 4 bases, and 13 bases lay between the germline ends. CDR3 sequence: CASRLTGGNQPQHF. The CDR3 nucleotides read TGTGCCAGCAGGCTGACGGGTGGAAATCAGCCCCAGCATTTT.

The genes are TRBV7-8 and TRBJ2-7; D is unclear. Trimming cost V 4 bases and J 5 bases, with 18 bases left between them. The CDR3 spans 15 residues. The germline CDR1 and CDR2 sequences are SGHVS and FQNEAQ. Here the CDR3 DNA reads TGTGCCAGCAGCTCGCCCTGGTACAGTCGAAACGAGCAGTACTTC. This gives the protein CASSSPWYSRNEQYF.

This clone was seen only a few times. V and J are TRBV7-2 and TRBJ2-3; 7 bases line up with TRBD2. There are 15 residues in the CDR3. Germline-derived CDR1 and CDR2 are SGHTA and FQGNSA. V trimming: 5 bases; J trimming: 2 bases; junction bases outside the gene matches: 7. The CDR3 loop reads CASSAAGTNTDTQYF. DNA of the CDR3: TGTGCCAGCAGCGCGGCCGGGACTAACACAGATACGCAGTATTTT.

The V gene is TRBV7-8, the J gene TRBJ1-5, with 8 bases aligning to TRBD1. V lost 4 bases and J lost 0; bases outside the gene matches: 8. CDR1 SGHVS and CDR2 FQNEAQ come from the germline V gene. The CDR3 covers 17 residues. The CDR3 reads CASSSQGARYSNQPQHF. CDR3 in DNA: TGTGCCAGCAGCTCTCAGGGGGCTCGATATAGCAATCAGCCCCAGCATTTT.

V is TRBV7-2 and J is TRBJ2-4; 7 bases match TRBD1. Trimming at V came to 5 bases and at J to 1 base, leaving 11 bases not matched to a gene. This CDR3 has 17 residues. CDR1 is SGHTA, CDR2 FQGNSA, per germline. The CDR3 protein is CASSVQGWRWAKNIQYF. CDR3 nucleotide sequence: TGTGCCAGCAGCGTACAGGGGTGGCGGTGGGCCAAAAACATTCAGTACTTC.

The chain's CDR3 is CASMGNFRGTGELFF. DNA for the CDR3: TGTGCCAGCATGGGTAACTTCAGGGGCACCGGGGAGCTGTTTTTT. J is TRBJ2-2 and V is TRBV6-5; a weak D match, TRBD1 (6 bases). The CDR3 extends over 15 amino acids. V lost 7 bases and J 4 bases, leaving 16 bases between the germline ends. CDR1 is MNHEY and CDR2 is SVGAGI in the germline V gene.

This clone has just a few counts. The V call is TRBV7-9, the J call TRBJ2-5; possibly TRBD1 for D (6 bases). The tail of the sequence fits TRBJ2-7 better, so the J call may be wrong. The CDR3 length is 15 residues. Germline V gives CDR1 SEHNR, CDR2 FQNEAQ (reference sequence). CDR3 coding DNA: TGTGCCAGCAGCTTAGCCCTAGGACAGAAAGACGAGCAGTACTTC. Residues: CASSLALGQKDEQYF.

The V gene is TRBV6-5, the J gene TRBJ1-5; TRBD1 might be the D (6 bases). This CDR3 comprises 14 residues. Germline loops: CDR1 MNHEY, CDR2 SVGAGI. V was shortened by 7 bases and J by 0 bases, with 10 bases between the two germline ends. The CDR3 DNA is TGTGCCAGCATTAACAGGGTTAGCAATCAGCCCCAGCATTTT. Amino acids: CASINRVSNQPQHF.

The gene calls are TRBV6-5 and TRBJ1-5; D call uncertain. There are 16 residues in the CDR3. Trimming left V 2 bases short and J 1 base short, with 12 bases between. Germline loops: CDR1 MNHEY, CDR2 SVGAGI. The CDR3 DNA reads as TGTGCCAGCAGTTACGGCGCGGGAGGAAGCAATCAGCCCCAGCATTTT. Translation: CASSYGAGGSNQPQHF.

The chain joins TRBV11-2 to TRBJ1-1, with 10 bases matching TRBD1. There are 14 residues in the CDR3. Per germline, CDR1 SGHAT and CDR2 FQNNGV. The junction had 5 bases not matched to a gene; V was cut back by 3 bases and J by 7 bases. CDR3 nucleotide sequence: TGTGCCAGCAGCTTCCCCGGGACAGGGGTTGAAGCTTTCTTT. The encoded protein is CASSFPGTGVEAFF.

The CDR3 bases are TGTGCCAGCAGCCCTGGGAGCGGGAGTACAGATACGCAGTATTTT. It translates to CASSPGSGSTDTQYF. V and J are TRBV7-9 and TRBJ2-3; 8 bases map to TRBD2. J lost 3 bases, V lost 5 bases, and 7 bases had no gene match. Germline V CDR1 and CDR2: SEHNR, FQNEAQ (reference sequence). The CDR3 length is 15 residues. Based on the CDR3 plus reference TRBV7-9 and TRBJ2-3, the full variable domain is DTGVSQNPRHKITKRGQNVTFRCDPISEHNRLYWYRQTLGQGPEFLTYFQNEAQLEKSRLLSDRFSAERPKGSFSTLEIQRTEQGDSAMYLCASSPGSGSTDTQYFGPGTRLTVL.

This chain joins TRBV7-8 and TRBJ2-7, with D maybe TRBD2 (5 bases). The CDR3 has 15 amino acids. V shed 2 bases and J shed 4 bases, with 15 bases lying between them. The germline CDR1 and CDR2 sequences are SGHVS and FQNEAQ. The CDR3: CASSLSPGLGYEQYV. CDR3 nucleotide sequence: TGTGCCAGCAGCTTATCCCCGGGATTGGGGTACGAGCAGTACGTC.

This clone was detected a few times. The rearrangement uses TRBV5-6 and TRBJ2-7; 7 bases line up with TRBD1. The junction had 11 bases not matched to a gene; V was cut back by 0 bases and J by 5 bases. The CDR3 is 16 residues long. Germline loops: CDR1 SGHDT, CDR2 YYEEEE. CDR3 sequence reads: CASSLVQGIYDDEQYF. In nucleotides, the CDR3 is TGTGCCAGCAGCTTGGTACAGGGGATATACGATGACGAGCAGTACTTC.

This clone was observed a single time. V is TRBV6-1 and J is TRBJ1-5, with 9 bases that match TRBD1. Germline V gives CDR1 MNHNS, CDR2 SASEGT. CDR3 length: 16 residues. Trimming removed 2 bases from V and 4 bases from J; junction bases left unmatched: 6. CDR3 nucleotide sequence: TGTGCCAGCAGTGAATGGGGACAGGGAGGGAATCAGCCCCAGCATTTT. Amino acids: CASSEWGQGGNQPQHF.

The chain carries TRBV4-3 and TRBJ2-1, with 12 bases aligning to TRBD2. V dropped 0 bases and J dropped 8; count of bases not matched to a gene: 14. CDR1 LGHNA and CDR2 YSLEER come from the germline V gene. The CDR3 is 19 amino acids. Here the CDR3 DNA reads TGCGCCAGCAGCCAAGATTGGGGTCTTTGGACTAGCGGGATCCATGAGCAGTTCTTC. It specifies CASSQDWGLWTSGIHEQFF.

This clone was seen just once. J is TRBJ2-1 and V is TRBV5-1, with D maybe TRBD1 (6 bases). The germline CDR1 and CDR2 sequences are SGHRS and YFSETQ. The CDR3 consists of 16 residues. V lost 0 bases and J lost 3, with 13 bases in between. The CDR3: CASSLDGPGDYNEQFF. CDR3 in DNA: TGCGCCAGCAGCTTGGATGGTCCAGGGGACTACAATGAGCAGTTCTTC.

The rearrangement links TRBV5-1 to TRBJ2-7; 8 bases agree with TRBD1. V shed 0 bases and J 6 bases; nucleotides not matched to a gene: 8. The CDR3 length is 15 residues. Germline CDR1 is SGHRS and CDR2 is YFSETQ. The CDR3 reads CASSLVPGGLSEQYF. CDR3 bases: TGCGCCAGCAGCTTGGTCCCAGGGGGCTTATCCGAGCAGTACTTC.

The V gene is TRBV30, the J gene TRBJ2-7; 7 nucleotides line up with TRBD1. Germline V gene lookup returns CDR1 GTSNPN and CDR2 SVGIG (reference sequence). This CDR3 spans 12 amino acids. V lost 0 bases, J lost 4 bases, and 0 bases stayed unmatched. CDR3 bases: TGTGCCTGGAGTGTACAGGGGTACGAGCAGTACGTC. Encoded protein: CAWSVQGYEQYV.